This T cell receptor (beta chain) was captured in a study of shared clonotypes between healthy human individuals. The investigators split CD4+ cells into a CD45RA+ naive subset and a CD45RA-negative memory subset. Clones were read by immunoSEQ multiplex PCR, and TCRdb kept only the in-frame ones, dropping some. The sample includes approximately 1.5 million clones, roughly 98% of them seen just once. Germline V gene lookup returns CDR1 SGHTA and CDR2 FQGNSA. V was shortened by 5 bases and J by 1 base, with 9 bases between the two germline ends. This CDR3 is 14 amino acids long. The sample taken for sequencing was naive CD4+ T cells sorted from blood. Subset denoted: CD45RA+ positively selected. The V call is TRBV7-2, the J call TRBJ2-4; D might be TRBD1 or TRBD2, each matching 5 bases. The receptor was derived from a man aged 25 to 40 in good health. CDR3 coding DNA: TGTGCCAGCAGCGTCCGGGACGCCAAAAACATTCAGTACTTC. Translation gives CASSVRDAKNIQYF. The entire variable domain, with the rest obtained from reference TRBV7-2 and TRBJ2-4, is as follows: GAGVSQSPSNKVTEKGKDVELRCDPISGHTALYWYRQSLGQGLEFLIYFQGNSAPDKSGLPSDRFSAERTGGSVSTLTIQRTQQEDSAVYLCASSVRDAKNIQYFGAGTRLSVL.